The 3 T cell receptor beta chains presented below share a single source sample, sequenced in a study of blood T cell repertoires in COVID-19. The protocol was immunoSEQ multiplex PCR, while the TCRdb copy is restricted to in-frame clones and leaves out a portion. The sample holds about 200,000 clones, around nine tenths seen once. Sequenced input: peripheral blood. The receptors stem from a man aged 18 to 29 with active or convalescent COVID-19.

The CDR3 reads CASSLDPDRRGYGYTF. Here the CDR3 DNA reads TGCGCCAGCAGCTTGGACCCGGACAGAAGAGGCTATGGCTACACCTTC. The chain uses TRBV5-1 and TRBJ1-2, with D possibly TRBD1 on 6 matching bases. V was pared by 0 bases and J by 4 bases, with 16 bases between. Germline values: CDR1 SGHRS, CDR2 YFSETQ. The CDR3 is 16 amino acids.

This clone appeared once. The V and J genes are TRBV28 and TRBJ1-4, with TRBD1 matching 8 bases. This CDR3 comprises 14 residues. V gave up 6 bases and J gave up 7 bases; unmatched junction bases: 7. Germline CDR1 reads MDHEN; CDR2 reads SYDVKM. CDR3 nucleotides: TGTGCCAGCAGCGAGACAGGGGCGGCTGAAAAACTGTTTTTT. It specifies CASSETGAAEKLFF.

J is TRBJ1-1 and V is TRBV4-1; no definite D call. This CDR3 is 14 amino acids long. Trimming removed 1 base at V and 6 bases at J, with 12 bases between. Germline loops: CDR1 MGHRA, CDR2 YSYEKL. DNA for the CDR3: TGCGCCAGCAGCCAAGGACCTGGAGGAGCTGAAGCTTTCTTT. It translates to CASSQGPGGAEAFF.